This T cell receptor beta chain was captured in a study of post-analysis software for immune sequencing data (dated by TCRdb to 2015 to 2017). Broadly, across the study: Disease courses on record covered relapsing-remitting, secondary progressive and progressive-relapsing multiple sclerosis, though some patients had no subtype annotation. Patient repertoires were compared against some twelve previously published healthy control repertoires from donors aged roughly 6 to 26 years. A subset of samples was prepared in parallel using single-end sample barcoding, then pooled and co-amplified after Illumina adapter ligation.

TCR beta repertoires were profiled from peripheral blood of approximately 13 young patients with multiple sclerosis to demonstrate the VDJtools post-analysis software. Multiple sclerosis patients were children and adolescents aged roughly 6 to 17 years. V is cut back by 6 bases and J by 11 bases, with 11 bases in the junction unmatched. Reading from cysteine to phenylalanine, the CDR3 counts 13 amino acids. Only the CDR3 region is kept as DNA, spanning 39 bases read in frame from base 1. To prepare the library, PCR was applied. Sequencer: Illumina HiSeq 2500. Unique molecular identifiers were incorporated into TCR beta cDNA libraries to reduce PCR and sequencing biases. Roughly 0.5 million cDNA molecules were obtained per 1 to 10 million input T cells, so each molecule approximated one T cell. The patient libraries were prepared and sequenced with the same protocol used for the earlier healthy control dataset. Within a given batch, samples were prepared together, multiplexed and sequenced on the same HiSeq lane. The original pipeline was this. Raw barcoded reads were processed with MIGEC, discarding single-read molecular identifier groups before consensus assembly and CDR3 extraction. Clonotype tables were post-analysed with VDJtools, and diversity was normalized by down-sampling all datasets to the smallest sample size. In repertoire overlap clustering, CDR3 amino acid sequences, but not nucleotide sequences, were matched to correct batch-related cross-sample contamination. Clones were called with MiXCR by TCRdb after fastp trimmed the public reads at Q25, and only in-frame beta chains were retained. Here each entry gathers all rows of one CDR3 protein and keeps the most common genes and DNA. The V and J calls shown here were made by TCRdb, not taken from the authors' results. For this sample there are over 150,000 distinct CDR3 sequences; 30% appear just once. The top ten constitute 1.5% of the sample.

Broad study findings and their caveats: The multiple sclerosis patient group was slightly younger than the control group. Normalized Chao1 diversity was significantly lower in multiple sclerosis patients than controls, suggesting substantial peripheral T-cell clonal expansion. Strong co-clustering of samples prepared in the same batch was shown by direct clustering with F measure, prompting a batch-effect correction. Four to six TRBV segments, including TRBV5-6, TRBV5-1 and TRBV20-1, were significantly more frequent in patients than controls.

This clonotype has a count of ten or more. Its antigen is currently not known. The sample holds no much larger clone one base away, and base qualities are not on file. The clonotype comes from a girl aged 5-17 years with multiple sclerosis. Recombination joined TRBV12-3 or TRBV12-4 with TRBJ1-2, with 8 junctional bases fitting TRBD1. Sequenced sample: blood. The sequence in DNA is TGTGCCAGCAGCCATCGGACAGGGCTTTTATACACCTTC. Its protein is CASSHRTGLLYTF.